This T cell receptor (beta chain) comes out of a study of T cell clones after liver transplantation. As for the study in general: In this trial, immunosuppression withdrawal was attempted within 2 years of liver transplant. Pre-transplant mixed lymphocyte reactions yielded third-party-reactive TCRbeta sequences as comparators for graft-donor-reactive sequences. TCRbeta sequencing after a pre-transplant mixed lymphocyte reaction identified graft-donor-reactive clones, later tracked in post-transplant blood.

Study-wide points: The donor-reactive repertoire was only partly measurable in a couple of subjects, lacking donor cells.

The CDR3 is 15 residues long. Germline V gene data show CDR1 as SGHTA and CDR2 as FQGNSA. V lost 5 bases to trimming and J lost 0 bases, with 11 bases between them. For this clone: Its specificity is unknown.

The method was immunoSEQ multiplex PCR; TCRdb's version includes in-frame clones alone and lacks a portion of them. This repertoire shows about 75,000 clones, under 90% found once; its top ten account for 2% to 2.5%. The gene calls are TRBV7-2 and TRBJ1-3; D gene ambiguous. The source material was CD4+ T cells from blood, sampled less than 50 months after liver transplant. The sequence derives from a human patient who received a liver transplant. Certain T cells may be donor cells from the graft. The DNA of the CDR3 is TGTGCCAGCAGCACCAGGACGGGCTCTGGAAACACCATATATTTT. This sequence encodes CASSTRTGSGNTIYF.